These T cell receptor beta chains were read from a single sample in a study of T cells in Graves' hyperthyroidism and ophthalmopathy. TCRdb fed the multiplex PCR reads into MiXCR, producing one record per CDR3 protein. The table shows 300,000 to 500,000 distinct CDR3 sequences, with approximately 15% occurring only once. The sequencing sample was made of blood. All receptors derive from a woman aged 25 to 39 with Graves' hyperthyroidism. The CDR3 runs from the conserved cysteine through the conserved F or W. D genes are given only for firm matches. Some rows have no size entry. The others give once, few or many, or a class for an expanded clone.

clone size: NA; V gene: TRBV30; D gene: NA; J gene: TRBJ1-1; CDR3 DNA: TGTGCCTGGAGTGAACCGAACACTGAAGCTTTCTTT; CDR3 protein: CAWSEPNTEAFF
clone size: NA; V gene: TRBV5-1; D gene: NA; J gene: TRBJ2-5; CDR3 DNA: TGCGCCAGCAGCCGCTCAGGGATCGGCCAAGAGACCCAGTACTTC; CDR3 protein: CASSRSGIGQETQYF
clone size: NA; V gene: TRBV7-9; D gene: NA; J gene: TRBJ1-6; CDR3 DNA: TGTGCCAGCAGCTTAGCAGGGTCGAGGAATTCACCCCTCCACTTT; CDR3 protein: CASSLAGSRNSPLHF
clone size: NA; V gene: TRBV30; D gene: NA; J gene: TRBJ1-5; CDR3 DNA: TGTGCCTGGAGTTCGGGGGCTCCTAGCCCCCAGCATTTT; CDR3 protein: CAWSSGAPSPQHF
clone size: NA; V gene: TRBV3-1; D gene: TRBD2; J gene: TRBJ2-4; CDR3 DNA: TGTGCCAGCAGCCAAGTTCCGGGCAGCGTTAGCGGGAGGCGGGCCAAAAACATTCAGTACTTC; CDR3 protein: CASSQVPGSVSGRRAKNIQYF
clone size: many; V gene: TRBV30; D gene: TRBD2; J gene: TRBJ2-1; CDR3 DNA: TGTGCCTGGAGTCAGTCTATAGCGGGAGAAGACCACGGGCAGTTCTTC; CDR3 protein: CAWSQSIAGEDHGQFF
clone size: NA; V gene: TRBV6-1; D gene: NA; J gene: TRBJ1-2; CDR3 DNA: TGTGCCAGCAGTGGCACCCGGGGCGCACTTAACTATGGCTACACCTTC; CDR3 protein: CASSGTRGALNYGYTF
clone size: NA; V gene: TRBV19; D gene: NA; J gene: TRBJ1-2; CDR3 DNA: TGTGCCACCCTCAAACCCGGCAGATTCTCCTATGGCTACACCTTC; CDR3 protein: CATLKPGRFSYGYTF
clone size: NA; V gene: TRBV4-1; D gene: NA; J gene: TRBJ1-5; CDR3 DNA: TGCGCCAGCAGCCAAGATGAAGGGGGTACTCAGCCCCAGCATTTT; CDR3 protein: CASSQDEGGTQPQHF
clone size: NA; V gene: TRBV28; D gene: TRBD1; J gene: TRBJ1-2; CDR3 DNA: TGTGTCAGCAGAATAACAGGGGGTGGCTACACCTTC; CDR3 protein: CVSRITGGGYTF
clone size: NA; V gene: TRBV30; D gene: TRBD1; J gene: TRBJ2-7; CDR3 DNA: TGTGCCTGGAGTTCCGGGACAGGGGGTTACGAGCAGTACTTC; CDR3 protein: CAWSSGTGGYEQYF
clone size: few; V gene: TRBV6-1; D gene: NA; J gene: TRBJ2-7; CDR3 DNA: TGTGCCAGCAGCCGGCCTAGCGTCTACGAGCAGTACTTC; CDR3 protein: CASSRPSVYEQYF
clone size: many; V gene: TRBV12-3/TRBV12-4; D gene: NA; J gene: TRBJ1-1; CDR3 DNA: TGTGCCAACAGTTTGTCAGCACTGAACACTGAAGCTTTCTTT; CDR3 protein: CANSLSALNTEAFF
clone size: many; V gene: TRBV28; D gene: TRBD2; J gene: TRBJ2-3; CDR3 DNA: TGTGCCAGCAGACGAGCGGGAGTTAGGACAGATACGCAGTATTTT; CDR3 protein: CASRRAGVRTDTQYF
clone size: NA; V gene: TRBV3-1; D gene: NA; J gene: TRBJ2-1; CDR3 DNA: TGTGCCAGCAGCCAGGCGGCCCGGGAAGTGCAGTTCTTC; CDR3 protein: CASSQAAREVQFF
clone size: many; V gene: TRBV2; D gene: TRBD1; J gene: TRBJ1-1; CDR3 DNA: TGTGCCAGCAGTGAGGGTAGGGGGCCGTTGACTGAAGCTTTCTTT; CDR3 protein: CASSEGRGPLTEAFF
clone size: NA; V gene: TRBV28; D gene: NA; J gene: TRBJ2-1; CDR3 DNA: TGTGCCAGCAGTCCTGTACTACTCAATGAGCAGTTCTTC; CDR3 protein: CASSPVLLNEQFF
clone size: NA; V gene: TRBV6-1; D gene: NA; J gene: TRBJ2-2; CDR3 DNA: TGTGCCACCGCTACCCGGGGGCAAATGGCCGGGGAGCTGTTTTTT; CDR3 protein: CATATRGQMAGELFF
clone size: few; V gene: TRBV20-1; D gene: TRBD1; J gene: TRBJ2-7; CDR3 DNA: TGCAGTGCTATAGGCCAGGGGGCAGGAAGGGAGCAGTACTTC; CDR3 protein: CSAIGQGAGREQYF
clone size: NA; V gene: TRBV24-1; D gene: NA; J gene: TRBJ1-5; CDR3 DNA: TGTGCCACCAGTGATTCTGGCAGGGGACGTATCTATAGCAATCAGCCCCAGCATTTT; CDR3 protein: CATSDSGRGRIYSNQPQHF
clone size: many; V gene: TRBV20-1; D gene: TRBD2; J gene: TRBJ2-3; CDR3 DNA: TGCAGTGCTAGTCGAACTAGCGGGCTCACAGATACGCAGTATTTT; CDR3 protein: CSASRTSGLTDTQYF
clone size: many; V gene: TRBV27; D gene: TRBD1; J gene: TRBJ1-1; CDR3 DNA: TGTGCCAGCAGTTTATCGAGAGGACAGGCCTCACTAATAGAAGCTTTCTTT; CDR3 protein: CASSLSRGQASLIEAFF
clone size: NA; V gene: TRBV20-1; D gene: TRBD2; J gene: TRBJ2-7; CDR3 DNA: TGCAGTGCTAGAAATACCGTGACTAGCGGGTTACCCTACGAGCAGTACTTC; CDR3 protein: CSARNTVTSGLPYEQYF
clone size: many; V gene: TRBV7-3; D gene: TRBD2; J gene: TRBJ2-7; CDR3 DNA: TGTGCCAGCAGCTTAGCCGGGACTAGCAGCCTGTACGAGCAGTACTTC; CDR3 protein: CASSLAGTSSLYEQYF
clone size: many; V gene: TRBV12-3/TRBV12-4; D gene: TRBD1; J gene: TRBJ1-6; CDR3 DNA: TGTGCCAGCAGCGTAGGACAGGGGGATAATTCACCCCTCCACTTT; CDR3 protein: CASSVGQGDNSPLHF
clone size: few; V gene: TRBV7-3; D gene: TRBD1; J gene: TRBJ1-6; CDR3 DNA: TGTGCCAGCAGCTTAACGGGACAGAATAATTCACCCCTCCACTTT; CDR3 protein: CASSLTGQNNSPLHF
clone size: NA; V gene: TRBV20-1; D gene: TRBD2; J gene: TRBJ2-1; CDR3 DNA: TGCAGTTGGACTAGCGGGAGAATGGTCTCCTACAATGAGCAGTTCTTC; CDR3 protein: CSWTSGRMVSYNEQFF
clone size: many; V gene: TRBV7-2; D gene: TRBD1; J gene: TRBJ2-5; CDR3 DNA: TGTGCCAGCAGCTCGGACAGGGATCGAGAGACCCAGTACTTC; CDR3 protein: CASSSDRDRETQYF
clone size: many; V gene: TRBV5-8; D gene: NA; J gene: TRBJ2-7; CDR3 DNA: TGTGCCAGCAGCTTGATGACCCTGAAGGAGGCGAGTTACGAGCAGTACTTC; CDR3 protein: CASSLMTLKEASYEQYF
clone size: many; V gene: TRBV14; D gene: NA; J gene: TRBJ2-5; CDR3 DNA: TGTGCCAGCAGCCAAGATCTTGGCAGGGTATTTCAAGAGACCCAGTACTTC; CDR3 protein: CASSQDLGRVFQETQYF